This entry describes one T cell receptor beta chain. Its cognate antigen is unknown. The run depth of the assay was deep. The data were produced by immunoSEQ multiplex PCR, yet TCRdb's version contains in-frame clones alone and is incomplete. This sample has a few million clones; about 92% occur once, and the top ten carry over 0.12%. This sample was included in a study of shared clonotypes between healthy human individuals. About the study: Each donor's CD4 naive and CD4 memory cells filled three plates apiece, CD8 naive two, and CD8 memory one.

Study-wide points: Clonotype sharing among donors likely depends on sequencing depth. The generation probabilities recorded for non-shared clonotypes fell below those of clonotypes shared by all four donors.

The sample taken for sequencing was naive CD4+ T cells sorted from blood. Described subset: CD45RA+ positively selected. This receptor was identified in a man between 18 and 29 years old in good health.

CDR3 sequence (DNA): TGTGCCAGCTCACCACTTCCAGGACTAGCGACGGGCGAGCAGTACTTC. This sequence encodes CASSPLPGLATGEQYF. V and J are TRBV18 and TRBJ2-7; 9 positions match TRBD2. CDR3 length: 16 amino acids. Germline assignment: CDR1 KGHSH and CDR2 LQKENI. The J segment lost 6 bases and the V segment lost 1 base, leaving 10 bases of the junction unmatched.